Listed below are T cell receptor beta chains from one sample, sequenced in a study of blood T cell repertoires in COVID-19. The assay was immunoSEQ multiplex PCR, and TCRdb's table has in-frame clones only and misses some. This table holds some 150,000 clones, over 80% found once. Sequencing used peripheral blood. The receptor source for this set is a woman in her sixties or seventies with acute or convalescent COVID-19. Both conserved end residues are part of each CDR3.

TRBV5-1	TRBJ2-2	CASSFRQDGELFF
TRBV19	TRBJ1-1	CASRIDRVTEAFF
TRBV7-9	TRBJ2-7	CATRASGLYEQYF
TRBV18	TRBJ2-1	CASSSTGSHEQFF
TRBV27	TRBJ2-5	CASSSGTYLETQYF
TRBV7-2	TRBJ2-1	CASSARRGYEQFF
TRBV13	TRBJ2-3	CASSLRLAGVPSTDTQYF
TRBV7-2	TRBJ2-2	CASSFSGIRAGELFF
TRBV7-2	TRBJ1-6	CASSFQGASYNSPLHF
TRBV28	TRBJ1-3	CASSLDRSSGNTIYF
TRBV12-5	TRBJ1-2	CASGLRTMNPNYGYTF
TRBV6-5	TRBJ1-2	CASSRTGGGSGYTF
TRBV7-8	TRBJ1-3	CASSLAFAGASGNTIYF
TRBV7-2	TRBJ2-1	CASSSIAPLTSGGYEQFF
TRBV6-6	TRBJ1-2	CASIPQGAQYYGYTF
TRBV5-1	TRBJ1-4	CASHYGTEATNEKLFF
TRBV11-3	TRBJ2-3	CASSLGTGGGTDTQYF
TRBV18	TRBJ1-5	CASSPWDRGSNQPQHF
TRBV7-2	TRBJ1-1	CASSLLGSNTEAFF
TRBV10-3	TRBJ2-5	CAISAGQGTRETQYF
TRBV2	TRBJ1-1	CASRATGVRTEAFF
TRBV7-9	TRBJ2-7	CASSLRTGTGIGEQYF
TRBV19	TRBJ2-7	CASSIEADSYEQYF
TRBV6-5	TRBJ1-2	CASSYNEGATNYGYTF
TRBV6-6	TRBJ1-1	CASSLGTATEAFF
TRBV30	TRBJ1-5	CAWSTGERDQPQHF
TRBV7-3	TRBJ2-1	CASSAGQGVYNEQFF
TRBV12-3/TRBV12-4	TRBJ2-7	CASSLNRYEQYF
TRBV9	TRBJ2-1	CASSERLAGVNEQFF
TRBV7-2	TRBJ1-2	CASSLAGGVYGYTF
TRBV9	TRBJ1-3	CASSVALGGTGNTIYF
TRBV2	TRBJ2-6	CASSESQENVLTF
TRBV28	TRBJ1-5	CASSGKFQPQHF
TRBV5-4	TRBJ2-3	CASTLTSLSTDTQYF
TRBV3-1/TRBV3-2	TRBJ2-3	CASSQDLQGTGTQYF
TRBV5-1	TRBJ2-1	CASSFRLAGLDNEQFF
TRBV4-3	TRBJ1-5	CASSATGGSYQPQHF
TRBV30	TRBJ1-1	CAWKYSISPDTEAFF
TRBV6-1	TRBJ2-5	CASSEQTVGETQYF
TRBV19	TRBJ2-1	CASSKRGQGVLNEQFF